This T cell receptor (beta chain) was sequenced for a study of graft-versus-host responses after intestinal transplantation. Across the study: Multivisceral, liver-intestinal, or isolated intestinal grafts went to recipients. Among the recipients, all got anti-thymocyte globulin induction and then tacrolimus and steroids for 3 to 4 years.

This table comes from immunoSEQ multiplex PCR, and its TCRdb copy is limited to in-frame clones, with some not included. Here the sample spans about 18,000 clones, approximately 82% being singletons. Graft-derived tissue was subjected to processing to liberate intraepithelial and lamina propria lymphocytes. The CDR3 runs 15 residues. Per the germline V gene, CDR1 is MNHEY and CDR2 is SVGAGI. The V and J ends lost 2 bases and 8 bases, in that order; junction bases with no gene match: 6. On this clone itself: Its cognate antigen is unknown.

General observations from the study: Early HvG declines after transplant were associated with peak circulating GvH clone levels. Investigators detected GvH clones in recipient marrow, with some emerging earlier in ileum or blood.

The genes are TRBV6-5 and TRBJ1-6; 7 bases map to TRBD1. This sequence originates from a human patient who received an intestinal transplant, so some T cells may come from the graft donor. Sequenced here: ileum tissue, sampled 17 days after transplant. The CDR3 region is CASSYQQGWDSPLHF. In DNA form, the CDR3 reads TGTGCCAGCAGTTACCAACAGGGGTGGGATTCACCCCTCCACTTT.